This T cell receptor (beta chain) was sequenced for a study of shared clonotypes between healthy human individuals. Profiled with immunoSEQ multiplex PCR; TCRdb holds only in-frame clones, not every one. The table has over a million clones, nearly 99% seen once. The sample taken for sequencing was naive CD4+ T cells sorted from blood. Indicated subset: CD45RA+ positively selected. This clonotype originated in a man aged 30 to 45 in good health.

The CDR3 DNA reads TGTGCCAGCAGCTCGACAGGTCCAGGAAACACCATATATTTT. Encoded protein: CASSSTGPGNTIYF. V is TRBV5-4 and J is TRBJ1-3; weak D call: TRBD1 (6 bases). Per germline, CDR1 SGHNT and CDR2 YYREEE (reference sequence). V lost 3 bases to trimming and J lost 4 bases, with 11 bases between them. CDR3 size: 14 residues. The variable domain in full, with the rest retrieved from reference TRBV5-4 and TRBJ1-3, is ETGVTQSPTHLIKTRGQQVTLRCSSQSGHNTVSWYQQALGQGPQFIFQYYREEENGRGNFPPRFSGLQFPNYSSELNVNALELDDSALYLCASSSTGPGNTIYFGEGSWLTVV.